A single sample is the source of the 10 T cell receptor beta chains below, sequenced in a study of T cell changes during pregnancy in multiple sclerosis. This table comes from immunoSEQ multiplex PCR, and its TCRdb copy is limited to in-frame clones, with some not included. The sample records around 71,000 clones, more than 90% being singletons. The source material was peripheral blood, sampled in the third trimester of pregnancy. The receptors originated from a female donor with multiple sclerosis, enrolled in a pregnancy study.

The chain couples TRBV5-1 to TRBJ1-2; 7 bases match TRBD1. Trimming removed 4 bases from V and 0 bases from J; junction bases left unmatched: 6. Germline lookup yields CDR1 SGHRS and CDR2 YFSETQ. The CDR3 consists of 15 residues. The DNA of the CDR3 is TGCGCCAGCAGCGCCGGACAGGATCCTAACTATGGCTACACCTTC. This encodes CASSAGQDPNYGYTF.

The chain joins TRBV5-4 to TRBJ2-1, with TRBD2 matching over 7 bases. V shed 3 bases, J shed 0 bases, and the junction held 6 bases outside the gene matches. Germline CDR1 SGHNT, CDR2 YYREEE (reference sequence). This CDR3 spans 16 amino acids. In nucleotides, the CDR3 is TGTGCCAGCAGCTCCGCTAGCGGTAGCTCCTACAATGAGCAGTTCTTC. It yields the protein CASSSASGSSYNEQFF.

This chain uses TRBV2 with TRBJ1-5, with D unresolved. Germline V gene data show CDR1 as SNHLY and CDR2 as FYNNEI. V lost 6 bases, J lost 5 bases, and 14 bases lay in between. The CDR3 sequence is 14 residues long. The CDR3 region has the DNA TGTGCCAGCAGAGGGAGTTTTTCGGATCAGCCCCAGCATTTT. This gives the protein CASRGSFSDQPQHF.

This clone was observed a handful of times. The chain couples TRBV7-9 to TRBJ2-7, with D maybe TRBD1 (6 bases). With 1 base removed from V and 2 bases from J, the gap between germline ends came to 15 bases. From germline, CDR1 is SEHNR and CDR2 FQNEAQ (reference sequence). The CDR3 length is 16 residues. CDR3 bases: TGTGCCAGCAGCTTAGAAGTATGGACAGTTACCTACGAGCAGTACTTC. It translates to CASSLEVWTVTYEQYF.

V and J are TRBV5-6 and TRBJ2-3; 8 bases line up with TRBD2. The germline V gene encodes CDR1 SGHDT and CDR2 YYEEEE. This CDR3 has 16 amino acids. The junction had 9 bases not matched to a gene; V was cut back by 1 base and J by 5 bases. The DNA for the CDR3 is TGTGCCAGCAGCTTGATCTTCGGAAGCGGGAGAGATACGCAGTATTTT. This encodes CASSLIFGSGRDTQYF.

This clone was seen once. The J gene is TRBJ1-2, the V gene TRBV25-1, with D possibly matching TRBD1 (5 bases). Looked up from germline, CDR1 is MGHDK and CDR2 is SYGVNS. Trimming removed 0 bases at V and 8 bases at J, with 13 bases between. This CDR3 has 14 amino acids. The chain's CDR3 is CASSEYNQGSGYTF. Here the CDR3 DNA reads TGTGCCAGCAGTGAATATAATCAGGGTTCGGGCTACACCTTC.

The J gene is TRBJ2-5, the V gene TRBV10-3, with 7 bases that match TRBD1. The CDR3 is 12 amino acids. The germline V gene has CDR1 ENHRY and CDR2 SYGVKD. V lost 10 bases to trimming and J lost 2 bases; unmatched junction nucleotides: 4. The CDR3 loop is CASGQEQETQYF. CDR3 DNA: TGTGCCAGTGGACAGGAGCAAGAGACCCAGTACTTC.

The chain recombines TRBV27 with TRBJ1-2; 7 nucleotides agree with TRBD1. CDR1 and CDR2 from the germline V gene are MNHEY and SMNVEV (reference sequence). This CDR3 is built from 16 residues. Germline trimming cut 0 bases from V and 4 bases from J; bases unmatched to any gene: 8. CDR3: CASSLSPLGTAYGYTF. Here the CDR3 DNA reads TGTGCCAGCAGTTTATCGCCCCTAGGGACAGCCTATGGCTACACCTTC.

The chain is built from TRBV5-4 and TRBJ1-2; 8 bases map to TRBD1. Looked up from germline, CDR1 is SGHNT and CDR2 is YYREEE (reference sequence). V was pared by 4 bases and J by 2 bases, with 7 bases of the junction left unmatched. This CDR3 contains 15 residues. The CDR3 sequence is CASSPNQGANYGYTF. The CDR3, as DNA: TGTGCCAGCAGCCCGAACCAGGGGGCCAACTATGGCTACACCTTC.

Concerning this clone itself: Its ends do not fully match the called genes, so a read error is possible. The J gene is TRBJ2-1, the V gene TRBV6-4; 7 bases match TRBD2. Per germline, CDR1 MRHNA and CDR2 SNTAGT. This CDR3 has 16 residues. The CDR3 nucleotides read TGTGCCAGCAGTGACTCGAGGGTCGGGGACTACCATGAGCAGTTCTTC. Translation: CASSDSRVGDYHEQFF.